This passage covers 29 T cell receptor beta chains from one sample sequenced in a study of T cell repertoires in cytomegalovirus infection. For these TCRs, the target antigens are not known. TCRdb ran MiXCR on the reads and lists one entry per CDR3 protein. The top ten hold roughly 13% of the sample, which has roughly 800,000 distinct CDR3 sequences, almost 30% seen once. The sequencing here drew on cultured CD8+ T cells from PBMCs, taken from culture after CMV antigen stimulation. The receptors were gathered from a human donor in good health (CMV status not recorded). Some clones in this sample may be carry-over from other donors' samples.

This clonotype was detected ten times or more. V gene TRBV6-1 combines with J gene TRBJ2-5; 7 bases align to TRBD1. J was trimmed by 4 bases and V by 7 bases; bases with no gene match: 9. This CDR3 is 14 amino acids long. Per germline, CDR1 MNHNS and CDR2 SASEGT. For the CDR3, the DNA is TGTGCCAGCACCACAAGGAACAGGGGAGAGACCCAGTACTTC. Translation: CASTTRNRGETQYF.

The J gene is TRBJ2-7, the V gene TRBV4-2; perhaps TRBD2 as D (6 bases). V was clipped by 5 bases and J by 3 bases, with 17 bases between them. Per germline, CDR1 LGHNA and CDR2 YNFKEQ. This CDR3 is 15 amino acids long. CDR3 sequence reads: CASSKPGLHLYEQYF. Written as DNA, the CDR3 is TGTGCCAGCAGCAAACCGGGACTTCATCTCTACGAGCAGTACTTC.

There are many counts of this clonotype. CDR3 sequence reads: CASSTGTWTLEQYF. For the CDR3, the DNA is TGTGCCAGTAGTACCGGGACCTGGACCCTCGAGCAGTACTTC. This chain joins TRBV19 and TRBJ2-7; either TRBD1 or TRBD2 may supply D (5 bases each). V shed 4 bases and J shed 6 bases, with 16 bases lying between them. The germline CDR1 and CDR2 sequences are LNHDA and SQIVND (reference sequence). The CDR3 runs 14 residues.

This clonotype was observed a handful of times. J is TRBJ1-5 and V is TRBV6-1; no clear D gene. CDR1 and CDR2 from the germline V gene are MNHNS and SASEGT. V was cut by 2 bases and J by 0 bases, with 5 bases left in between. This CDR3 region has 14 residues. The CDR3 DNA reads TGTGCCAGCAGTGAATTGTATAGCAATCAGCCCCAGCATTTT. Protein sequence: CASSELYSNQPQHF.

This clonotype turned up a few times. This rearrangement joins TRBV2 to TRBJ1-1; D unclear. Germline V gene data show CDR1 as SNHLY and CDR2 as FYNNEI. The CDR3 is 14 amino acids. Trimming left V 1 base short and J 3 bases short, with 9 bases between. The CDR3 is CASSEDFSHTEAFF. The DNA for the CDR3 is TGTGCCAGCAGTGAAGACTTCAGCCACACTGAAGCTTTCTTT. Drawing the rest from reference TRBV2 and TRBJ1-1, the complete variable domain is EPEVTQTPSHQVTQMGQEVILRCVPISNHLYFYWYRQILGQKVEFLVSFYNNEISEKSEIFDDQFSVERPDGSNFTLKIRSTKLEDSAMYFCASSEDFSHTEAFFGQGTRLTVV.

The chain uses TRBV10-3 and TRBJ2-1; maybe TRBD2 (5 bases). Trimming stripped 8 bases from V and 0 bases from J, with 11 bases between. The CDR3 spans 14 residues. Germline CDR1 and CDR2: ENHRY and SYGVKD. CDR3 bases: TGTGCCATCGGTCCGGGGATCTCCTACAATGAGCAGTTCTTC. Translated: CAIGPGISYNEQFF.

In this sample, this clonotype turned up a few times. The rearrangement links TRBV4-1 to TRBJ2-1, with 9 nucleotides matching TRBD1. The germline gives CDR1 MGHRA, CDR2 YSYEKL. V shed 1 base, J shed 7 bases, and the junction held 5 bases outside the gene matches. This CDR3 is built from 15 residues. The DNA for the CDR3 is TGCGCCAGCAGCCAAGGGGACAGGGCCAATAATGAGCAGTTCTTC. Its protein is CASSQGDRANNEQFF.

The genes are TRBV15 and TRBJ1-6; D possibly corresponds to TRBD1 (5 bases). Trimming removed 0 bases from V and 13 bases from J, with 16 bases in between. CDR3 length: 15 amino acids. The germline gives CDR1 LNHNV, CDR2 YYDKDF (reference sequence). This CDR3 reads CATSRDLGVTEPLHF. In DNA, the CDR3 is TGTGCCACCAGCAGAGATCTAGGGGTAACCGAGCCCCTCCACTTT.

This clonotype was seen a handful of times. The chain uses TRBV29-1 and TRBJ2-5; TRBD2 is a possible D gene (6 bases). V was trimmed by 2 bases and J by 0 bases, leaving 13 bases between them. Germline values: CDR1 SQVTM, CDR2 ANQGSEA. The CDR3 runs 15 residues. The CDR3 DNA follows: TGCAGCGTTGAAAAGGAGGGCGGGTACCAAGAGACCCAGTACTTC. Its protein product is CSVEKEGGYQETQYF.

This clonotype was seen only a few times. The CDR3 here is CASSLASGGKNNEQFF. The CDR3 bases are TGTGCCAGCAGCTTAGCAAGCGGGGGGAAGAACAATGAGCAGTTCTTC. The chain joins TRBV7-6 to TRBJ2-1, with 9 positions matching TRBD2. CDR1 and CDR2 (germline): SGHVS, FNYEAQ. The CDR3 sequence is 16 residues long. Trimming removed 0 bases from V and 5 bases from J; junction bases left unmatched: 5. Full variable domain (rest looked up from reference TRBV7-6 and TRBJ2-1): GAGVSQSPRYKVTKRGQDVALRCDPISGHVSLYWYRQALGQGPEFLTYFNYEAQQDKSGLPNDRFSAERPEGSISTLTIQRTEQRDSAMYRCASSLASGGKNNEQFFGPGTRLTVL.

The chain carries TRBV7-6 and TRBJ1-5, with TRBD1 matching 10 bases. Germline V gene sequence: CDR1 SGHVS, CDR2 FNYEAQ. CDR3 length equals 16 residues. J was trimmed by 3 bases and V by 1 base; bases with no gene match: 3. The CDR3 DNA reads as TGTGCCAGCAGCTTAGGGACAGGGGGTGTCAATCAGCCCCAGCATTTT. This gives the protein CASSLGTGGVNQPQHF.

This clonotype was seen repeatedly, ten times or more. The genes are TRBV7-2 and TRBJ1-5; TRBD1 aligns across 8 bases. The length of the CDR3 is 16 residues. The germline gives CDR1 SGHTA, CDR2 FQGNSA. V gave up 1 base and J gave up 7 bases; unmatched junction bases: 9. The CDR3 spells CASSLVGQGRGQPQHF. The CDR3, as DNA: TGTGCCAGCAGCTTAGTAGGACAGGGAAGAGGGCAGCCCCAGCATTTT.

This clonotype occurred a few times. For the CDR3, the DNA is TGTGCCAGCAGCCCTCTAGAGGTCGTGTACAATGAGCAGTTCTTC. This codes for CASSPLEVVYNEQFF. The chain carries TRBV7-3 and TRBJ2-1; D gene uncertain. The CDR3 extends over 15 amino acids. Germline V gives CDR1 SGHTA, CDR2 FQGTGA. V dropped 5 bases and J dropped 4 bases, with 15 bases sitting between them.

The V and J genes are TRBV7-6 and TRBJ2-1, with 13 positions matching TRBD2. The length of the CDR3 is 16 residues. The V segment lost 5 bases and the J segment 7 bases; nucleotides outside the gene matches: 8. Per germline, CDR1 SGHVS and CDR2 FNYEAQ. The CDR3 region has the DNA TGTGCCAGCAGCCAGACTAGCGGGGGGTCTACAAATGAGCAGTTCTTC. Its translation: CASSQTSGGSTNEQFF. The whole variable domain, filled in from reference TRBV7-6 and TRBJ2-1, reads GAGVSQSPRYKVTKRGQDVALRCDPISGHVSLYWYRQALGQGPEFLTYFNYEAQQDKSGLPNDRFSAERPEGSISTLTIQRTEQRDSAMYRCASSQTSGGSTNEQFFGPGTRLTVL.

The chain recombines TRBV15 with TRBJ1-6, with D unclear. Germline V CDR1 and CDR2: LNHNV, YYDKDF (reference sequence). Trimming stripped 0 bases from V and 5 bases from J, with 8 bases between. The CDR3 runs to 15 residues. The CDR3 DNA reads as TGTGCCACCAGCAGAGATCGGGCAGATAATTCACCCCTCCACTTT. Amino acid sequence: CATSRDRADNSPLHF. Drawing the rest from reference TRBV15 and TRBJ1-6, the complete variable domain is DAMVIQNPRYQVTQFGKPVTLSCSQTLNHNVMYWYQQKSSQAPKLLFHYYDKDFNNEADTPDNFQSRRPNTSFCFLDIRSPGLGDTAMYLCATSRDRADNSPLHFGNGTRLTVT.

To note about this clonotype: One junction end disagrees with the germline gene, perhaps due to a read error. In DNA, the CDR3 is TGTGCCGGCAGCCCTCCGGGACAGACCTATGGCTACACCTTC. As protein: CAGSPPGQTYGYTF. This chain links TRBV11-1 with TRBJ1-2; 7 bases match TRBD1. Germline CDR1 SGHAT, CDR2 FQDESV (reference sequence). The CDR3 is made up of 14 amino acids.

The genes are TRBV4-1 and TRBJ1-1, with D possibly TRBD1 on 5 matching bases. The V end lost 4 bases, the J end lost 2 bases, and 14 bases lay between the germline ends. CDR3 size: 15 residues. Per the germline V gene, CDR1 is MGHRA and CDR2 is YSYEKL. The CDR3 is CASSPHLGRNTEAFF. DNA for the CDR3: TGCGCCAGCAGCCCGCATCTGGGACGCAACACTGAAGCTTTCTTT.

This clonotype came up many times. The chain couples TRBV7-6 to TRBJ2-3; a weak D match, TRBD1 (5 bases). The CDR3 has 15 amino acids. Germline assignment: CDR1 SGHVS and CDR2 FNYEAQ. V gave up 5 bases and J gave up 2 bases, with 14 bases separating them. The CDR3 spells CASSRTTVLTDTQYF. The CDR3 DNA sequence: TGTGCCAGCAGCCGAACGACAGTACTCACAGATACGCAGTATTTT.

This clonotype occurred a few times. The V and J genes are TRBV19 and TRBJ1-5; tentatively, D is TRBD1 (5 bases). The CDR3 covers 15 residues. V dropped 3 bases and J dropped 5 bases, with 14 bases sitting between them. Germline V gene lookup returns CDR1 LNHDA and CDR2 SQIVND (reference sequence). This chain's CDR3 is CASSIIPSGHQPQHF. The DNA of the CDR3 is TGTGCCAGTAGTATTATCCCTTCAGGGCATCAGCCCCAGCATTTT.

This clonotype was detected only a few times. This sequence joins TRBV20-1 and TRBJ2-5; possible D gene TRBD1, 6 bases. Germline-derived CDR1 and CDR2 are DFQATT and SNEGSKA (reference sequence). V dropped 6 bases and J dropped 3 bases, with 26 bases sitting between them. The CDR3 sequence is 17 residues long. The CDR3 here is CSAPGSGGRGREETQYF. CDR3 in DNA: TGCAGTGCGCCTGGGTCGGGCGGCAGGGGAAGGGAAGAGACCCAGTACTTC.

This clonotype was detected once. This sequence joins TRBV24-1 and TRBJ2-5, with a possible D match to TRBD1 (6 bases). CDR1 is KGHDR and CDR2 is SFDVKD in the germline V gene. V was cut by 4 bases and J by 3 bases, with 14 bases left in between. This CDR3 contains 15 residues. CDR3 region: CATSEGWDKKETQYF. The CDR3 nucleotides are TGTGCCACCAGTGAAGGATGGGACAAGAAAGAGACCCAGTACTTC.

The chain couples TRBV25-1 to TRBJ2-2; 16 nucleotides align to TRBD2. The V gene end was trimmed by 4 bases and the J gene end by 4 bases; junction bases not matched to a gene: 9. This CDR3 has 19 residues. Germline CDR1 is MGHDK and CDR2 is SYGVNS. CDR3 amino acids: CASSAQGLAGGPGTGELFF. The CDR3 bases are TGTGCCAGCAGTGCTCAGGGACTAGCGGGGGGGCCGGGCACCGGGGAGCTGTTTTTT.

As to this clonotype: A much larger clone differs by one base, so this may be a read error. V gene TRBV7-2 combines with J gene TRBJ2-7, with a possible D match to TRBD2 (5 bases). In germline, CDR1 is SGHTA, CDR2 FQGNSA. V shed 5 bases and J shed 3 bases, with 11 bases lying between them. The CDR3 sequence is 13 residues long. The CDR3 protein is CASSNGVNYEQYV. In DNA form, the CDR3 reads TGTGCCAGCAGCAACGGGGTGAACTACGAGCAGTACGTC.

The chain couples TRBV3-1 to TRBJ2-7; 7 nucleotides align to TRBD1. The CDR3 sequence is 14 residues long. V gave up 7 bases and J gave up 2 bases; unmatched junction bases: 8. The germline V gene encodes CDR1 LGHDT and CDR2 YNNKEL (reference sequence). DNA for the CDR3: TGTGCCAGCACCCTAATGGACAGGCCCTACGAGCAGTACTTC. Its protein product is CASTLMDRPYEQYF.

This clonotype was observed at least ten times. The chain couples TRBV7-8 to TRBJ2-5; D unclear. This CDR3 comprises 14 residues. Germline CDR1 SGHVS, CDR2 FQNEAQ. V lost 5 bases and J 5 bases, leaving 15 bases between the germline ends. CDR3 residues: CASSVPLRAETQYF. In nucleotides, the CDR3 is TGTGCCAGCAGCGTACCGTTAAGGGCGGAGACCCAGTACTTC.

This chain links TRBV27 with TRBJ2-5, with a possible D match to TRBD2 (5 bases). V was clipped by 2 bases and J by 1 base, with 11 bases between them. The CDR3 spans 15 residues. Germline CDR1 and CDR2: MNHEY and SMNVEV (reference sequence). The CDR3 DNA reads as TGTGCCAGCAGTTTAGGAGGCAGGCTCCAAGAGACCCAGTACTTC. Protein product: CASSLGGRLQETQYF.

The gene calls are TRBV28 and TRBJ1-2; D possibly corresponds to TRBD1 (6 bases). Trimming took off 1 base at V and 4 bases at J, with 10 bases between the two ends. This CDR3 spans 14 amino acids. CDR1 and CDR2 (germline): MDHEN, SYDVKM. CDR3 loop: CASSLSQGIYGYTF. Written as DNA, the CDR3 is TGTGCCAGCAGTTTATCCCAGGGGATCTATGGCTACACCTTC.

This clonotype turned up a few times. This rearrangement joins TRBV6-5 to TRBJ2-3; tentatively, D is TRBD2 (5 bases). The V end lost 6 bases, the J end lost 8 bases, and 12 bases lay between the germline ends. Germline CDR1 is MNHEY and CDR2 is SVGAGI. The CDR3 extends over 12 amino acids. The CDR3 sequence: CASRAARGTQYF. The CDR3 nucleotides read TGTGCCAGCAGGGCAGCTCGGGGTACGCAGTATTTT.

V is TRBV15 and J is TRBJ1-2; no definite D call. Germline V gene data show CDR1 as LNHNV and CDR2 as YYDKDF (reference sequence). This CDR3 comprises 15 residues. V was clipped by 0 bases and J by 4 bases, with 12 bases between them. The CDR3 is CATSRDEVALYGYTF. CDR3 in DNA: TGTGCCACCAGCAGAGATGAGGTTGCCCTCTATGGCTACACCTTC.